This TCR beta chain was identified during a study of neurological immune-mediated disorders. This clonotype has ten or more counts. MiXCR, run by TCRdb on the 5' RACE reads, gives a single entry per CDR3 protein. The data hold 95,000 or so distinct CDR3 sequences, with 3% to 4.5% observed a single time. Germline V gives CDR1 SGHKS, CDR2 YYEKEE (reference sequence). This CDR3 is built from 16 residues. The V end was cut by 4 bases, the J end by 1 base, with 16 bases between. The chain couples TRBV5-5 to TRBJ2-3; the D is unclear. Specimen: PBMCs. This TCR was sampled from a woman younger than 30 with multiple sclerosis. CDR3 nucleotide sequence: TGTGCCAGCAGCCCCTCCGGGTCCCTGGGCACAGATACGCAGTATTTT. Protein sequence: CASSPSGSLGTDTQYF.